Below are 13 T cell receptor beta chains sequenced from a single sample in a study of blood T cell repertoires in COVID-19. Profiled with immunoSEQ multiplex PCR; TCRdb holds only in-frame clones, not every one. The sample lists fewer than 300,000 clones, about 85% occurring once. The sample comprised PBMCs or T cells enriched from blood (not recorded which). All receptors derive from a woman aged 45-59 years who had recovered from COVID-19.

The chain uses TRBV28 and TRBJ2-7; D uncertain. CDR1 MDHEN and CDR2 SYDVKM come from the germline V gene. V lost 3 bases to trimming and J lost 0 bases, with 6 bases between them. The CDR3 spans 13 residues. CDR3 protein: CASSFESSYEQYF. In DNA form, the CDR3 reads TGTGCCAGCAGTTTTGAGAGCTCCTACGAGCAGTACTTC.

This clone was observed a handful of times. This sequence joins TRBV7-9 and TRBJ1-5; 9 bases map to TRBD1. V gave up 1 base and J gave up 0 bases; unmatched junction bases: 4. The germline gives CDR1 SEHNR, CDR2 FQNEAQ (reference sequence). The CDR3 loop spans 17 amino acids. The CDR3 loop is CASSLGGQGYSNQPQHF. The CDR3, as DNA: TGTGCCAGCAGCTTAGGCGGACAGGGGTATAGCAATCAGCCCCAGCATTTT.

This clone has just a few counts. The rearrangement joins TRBV19 to TRBJ2-1; tentatively, D is TRBD2 (5 bases). This CDR3 has 16 amino acids. Trimming cost V 5 bases and J 2 bases, with 16 bases left between them. CDR1 and CDR2 from the germline V gene are LNHDA and SQIVND (reference sequence). For the CDR3, the DNA is TGTGCCAGTAGTTTAAGGCCGGGGAGAACCTACAATGAGCAGTTCTTC. Protein product: CASSLRPGRTYNEQFF.

The rearrangement joins TRBV5-1 to TRBJ1-6, with D perhaps TRBD1 (6 bases). Germline loops: CDR1 SGHRS, CDR2 YFSETQ. This CDR3 comprises 16 residues. The V and J ends lost 4 bases and 10 bases respectively, with 21 bases between them. The CDR3 nucleotides are TGCGCCAGCAGCCTACGAACTACAGGGCTTGGCTCACCCCTCCACTTT. The encoded protein is CASSLRTTGLGSPLHF.

The rearrangement uses TRBV28 and TRBJ1-5; 7 bases are a match to TRBD1. CDR1 and CDR2 (germline): MDHEN, SYDVKM. Trimming took 6 bases from V and 4 from J; bases not matched to a gene: 6. The CDR3 is 14 amino acids. CDR3 nucleotide sequence: TGTGCCAGCAGAAGGACAGGCGTTAATCAGCCCCAGCATTTT. Translated, it gives CASRRTGVNQPQHF.

The J gene is TRBJ2-7, the V gene TRBV19; D is possibly TRBD1 (5 bases). This CDR3 is 16 amino acids long. V was shortened by 7 bases and J by 1 base, with 20 bases between the two germline ends. Germline CDR1 and CDR2: LNHDA and SQIVND (reference sequence). CDR3 region: CASKGSISPGSYEQYF. CDR3 bases: TGTGCCAGTAAGGGTAGTATCTCTCCAGGGTCCTACGAGCAGTACTTC.

This clone showed up just a few times. The gene calls are TRBV11-1 and TRBJ1-3; D is unresolved. Germline CDR1 reads SGHAT; CDR2 reads FQDESV (reference sequence). The length of the CDR3 is 13 residues. V shed 3 bases and J shed 4 bases, with 7 bases lying between them. The CDR3 reads CASSFSQGNTIYF. The CDR3, as DNA: TGTGCCAGCAGCTTCTCACAGGGAAACACCATATATTTT. Together with reference TRBV11-1 and TRBJ1-3, the CDR3 gives the full variable domain: EAEVAQSPRYKITEKSQAVAFWCDPISGHATLYWYRQILGQGPELLVQFQDESVVDDSQLPKDRFSAERLKGVDSTLKIQPAELGDSAMYLCASSFSQGNTIYFGEGSWLTVV.

The chain has TRBV5-4 and TRBJ1-6, with TRBD1 matching over 9 bases. The V segment lost 4 bases and the J segment 10 bases; nucleotides outside the gene matches: 9. The CDR3 is 15 residues long. CDR1 SGHNT and CDR2 YYREEE come from the germline V gene (reference sequence). CDR3 residues: CASSPTGGSSSPLHF. The CDR3 DNA follows: TGTGCCAGCAGCCCTACAGGGGGCAGTAGCTCACCCCTCCACTTT. The complete variable domain, with remaining parts taken from reference TRBV5-4 and TRBJ1-6, reads ETGVTQSPTHLIKTRGQQVTLRCSSQSGHNTVSWYQQALGQGPQFIFQYYREEENGRGNFPPRFSGLQFPNYSSELNVNALELDDSALYLCASSPTGGSSSPLHFGNGTRLTVT.

The J gene is TRBJ2-3, the V gene TRBV12-5; 9 nucleotides align to TRBD2. The V and J ends lost 7 bases and 3 bases, in that order; junction bases with no gene match: 5. The CDR3 is made up of 14 amino acids. Germline V lookup: CDR1 LGHNT, CDR2 FRNRAP. The CDR3 protein is CASAPSGRTDTQYF. The DNA for the CDR3 is TGTGCTAGTGCACCAAGCGGGAGGACAGATACGCAGTATTTT.

The chain carries TRBV19 and TRBJ1-4; tentative D call: TRBD1 (5 bases). In germline, CDR1 is LNHDA, CDR2 SQIVND (reference sequence). The CDR3 has 15 residues. The V gene lost 1 base and the J gene lost 5 bases, with 11 bases spanning the gap. The CDR3 DNA follows: TGTGCCAGTAGTATAGGTCGGGGGTCGAATGAAAAACTGTTTTTT. It specifies CASSIGRGSNEKLFF.

The chain is built from TRBV27 and TRBJ2-3; 10 bases match TRBD2. J was trimmed by 2 bases and V by 6 bases; bases with no gene match: 11. Germline V CDR1 and CDR2: MNHEY, SMNVEV (reference sequence). The CDR3 extends over 17 amino acids. CDR3 nucleotides: TGTGCCAGCAGCCACCCCCGAGCGGGAGGGATCACAGATACGCAGTATTTT. This encodes CASSHPRAGGITDTQYF.

The chain uses TRBV6-5 and TRBJ1-1; maybe TRBD1 (6 bases). Germline V gene lookup returns CDR1 MNHEY and CDR2 SVGAGI. V was cut by 6 bases and J by 5 bases, with 13 bases left in between. The CDR3 is 13 residues long. The CDR3 region is CASSPGVWTEAFF. CDR3 nucleotides: TGTGCCAGCAGCCCAGGGGTTTGGACTGAAGCTTTCTTT.

As to this clone: The same CDR3 arises from other DNA sequences in this sample as well. The V call is TRBV12-3 or TRBV12-4, the J call TRBJ1-2, with TRBD1 matching over 7 bases. The CDR3 has 13 residues. The V segment lost 4 bases and the J segment 3 bases; nucleotides outside the gene matches: 2. The CDR3 DNA reads TGTGCCAGCAGTTCCGACAGGGACTATGGCTACACCTTC. It yields the protein CASSSDRDYGYTF.